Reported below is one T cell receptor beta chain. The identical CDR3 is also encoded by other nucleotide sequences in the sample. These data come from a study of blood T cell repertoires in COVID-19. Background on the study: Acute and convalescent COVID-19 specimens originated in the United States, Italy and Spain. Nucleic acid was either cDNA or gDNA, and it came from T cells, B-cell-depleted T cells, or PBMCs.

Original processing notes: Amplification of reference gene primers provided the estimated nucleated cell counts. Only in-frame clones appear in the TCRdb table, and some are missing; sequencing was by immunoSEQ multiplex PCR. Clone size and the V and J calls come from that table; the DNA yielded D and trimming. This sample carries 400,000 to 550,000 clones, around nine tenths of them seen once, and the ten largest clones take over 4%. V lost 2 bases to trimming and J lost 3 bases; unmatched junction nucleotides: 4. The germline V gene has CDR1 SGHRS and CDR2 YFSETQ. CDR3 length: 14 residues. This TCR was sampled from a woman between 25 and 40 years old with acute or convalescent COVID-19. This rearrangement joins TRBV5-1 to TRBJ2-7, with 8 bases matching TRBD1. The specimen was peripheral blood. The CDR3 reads CASSFRTGFYEQYF. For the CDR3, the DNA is TGCGCCAGCAGCTTTAGGACAGGGTTCTACGAGCAGTACTTC.